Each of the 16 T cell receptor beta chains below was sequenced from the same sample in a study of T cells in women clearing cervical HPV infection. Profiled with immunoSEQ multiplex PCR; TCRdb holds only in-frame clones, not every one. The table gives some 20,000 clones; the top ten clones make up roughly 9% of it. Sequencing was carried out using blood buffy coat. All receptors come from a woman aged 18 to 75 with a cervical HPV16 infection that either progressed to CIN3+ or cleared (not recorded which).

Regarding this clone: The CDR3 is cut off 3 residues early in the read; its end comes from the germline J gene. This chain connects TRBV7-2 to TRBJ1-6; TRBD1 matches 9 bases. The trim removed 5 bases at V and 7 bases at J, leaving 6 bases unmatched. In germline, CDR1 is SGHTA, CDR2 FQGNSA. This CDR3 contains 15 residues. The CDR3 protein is CASSPVTGGNSPLHF. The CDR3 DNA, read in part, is TGTGCCAGCAGCCCCGTAACAGGGGGCAATTCACCC.

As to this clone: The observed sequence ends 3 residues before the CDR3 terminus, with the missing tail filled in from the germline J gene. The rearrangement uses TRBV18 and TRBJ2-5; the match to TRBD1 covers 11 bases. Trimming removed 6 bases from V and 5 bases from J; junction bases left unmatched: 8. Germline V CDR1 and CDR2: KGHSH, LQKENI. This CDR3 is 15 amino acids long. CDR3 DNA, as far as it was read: TGTGCCAGCTCTCCTCGGACAGGGGGCGCGGAGACC. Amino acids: CASSPRTGGAET. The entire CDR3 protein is CASSPRTGGAETQYF.

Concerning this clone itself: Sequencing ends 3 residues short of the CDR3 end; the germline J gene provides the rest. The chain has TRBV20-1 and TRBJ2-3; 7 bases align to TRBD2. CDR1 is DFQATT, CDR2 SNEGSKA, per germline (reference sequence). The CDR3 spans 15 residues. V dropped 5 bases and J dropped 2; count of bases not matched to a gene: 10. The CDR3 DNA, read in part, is TGCAGTGCTGGGCCGGGACTATCGACCACAGATACG. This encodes CSAGPGLSTTDT. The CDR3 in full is CSAGPGLSTTDTQYF.

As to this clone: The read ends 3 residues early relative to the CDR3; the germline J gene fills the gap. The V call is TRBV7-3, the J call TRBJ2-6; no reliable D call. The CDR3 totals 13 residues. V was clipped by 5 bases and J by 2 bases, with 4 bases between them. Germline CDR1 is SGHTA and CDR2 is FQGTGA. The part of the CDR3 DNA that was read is TGTGCCAGCAGCCAGGCTGGGGCCAACGTC. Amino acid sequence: CASSQAGANV. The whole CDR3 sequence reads CASSQAGANVLTF.

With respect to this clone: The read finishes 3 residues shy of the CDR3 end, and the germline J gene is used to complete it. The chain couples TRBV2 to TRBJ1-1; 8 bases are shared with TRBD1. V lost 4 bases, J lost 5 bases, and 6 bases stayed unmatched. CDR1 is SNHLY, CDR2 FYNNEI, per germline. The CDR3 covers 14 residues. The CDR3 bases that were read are TGTGCCAGCAGTGTTGAGGACAGGGTTACTGAA. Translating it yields CASSVEDRVTE. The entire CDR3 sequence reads CASSVEDRVTEAFF.

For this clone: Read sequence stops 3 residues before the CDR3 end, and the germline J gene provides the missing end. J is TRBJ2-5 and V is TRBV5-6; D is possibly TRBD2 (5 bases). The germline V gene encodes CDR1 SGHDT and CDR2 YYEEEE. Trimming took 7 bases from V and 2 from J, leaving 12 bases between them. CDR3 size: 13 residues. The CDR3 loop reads CASSAVLQETQYF. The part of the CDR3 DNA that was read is TGTGCCAGCTCAGCGGTACTTCAAGAGACC.

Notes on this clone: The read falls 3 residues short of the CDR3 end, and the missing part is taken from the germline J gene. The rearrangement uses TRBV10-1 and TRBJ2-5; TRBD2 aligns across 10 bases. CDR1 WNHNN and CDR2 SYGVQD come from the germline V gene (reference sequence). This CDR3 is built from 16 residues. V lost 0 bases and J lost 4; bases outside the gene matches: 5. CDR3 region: CASSESIAGGVETQYF. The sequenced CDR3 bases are TGCGCCAGCAGTGAGTCGATAGCGGGAGGTGTAGAGACC.

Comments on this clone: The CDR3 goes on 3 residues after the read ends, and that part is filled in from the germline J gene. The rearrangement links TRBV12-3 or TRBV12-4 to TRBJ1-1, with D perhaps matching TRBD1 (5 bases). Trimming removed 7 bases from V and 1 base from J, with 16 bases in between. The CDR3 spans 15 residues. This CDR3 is CASTWAITGNTEAFF. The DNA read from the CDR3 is TGTGCCAGCACCTGGGCGATAACAGGGAACACTGAA.

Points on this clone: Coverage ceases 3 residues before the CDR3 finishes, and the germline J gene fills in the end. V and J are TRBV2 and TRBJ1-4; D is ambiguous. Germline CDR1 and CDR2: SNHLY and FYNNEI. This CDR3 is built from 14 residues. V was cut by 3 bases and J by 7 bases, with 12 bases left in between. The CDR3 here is CASSERVAGEKLFF. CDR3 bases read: TGTGCCAGCAGTGAGAGGGTAGCGGGTGAAAAA.

The DNA read from the CDR3 is TGTGCCAGTAGTGTAAACAGGGGATCGTCCTACGAC. Its protein is CASSVNRGSSYD. The full CDR3 protein is CASSVNRGSSYDYTF. V gene TRBV19 combines with J gene TRBJ1-2, with TRBD1 identical over 7 bases. The sequenced fragment ends 3 residues before the CDR3 boundary, so the rest is inferred from the germline J gene. This CDR3 is built from 15 residues. Germline V gene lookup returns CDR1 LNHDA and CDR2 SQIVND (reference sequence).

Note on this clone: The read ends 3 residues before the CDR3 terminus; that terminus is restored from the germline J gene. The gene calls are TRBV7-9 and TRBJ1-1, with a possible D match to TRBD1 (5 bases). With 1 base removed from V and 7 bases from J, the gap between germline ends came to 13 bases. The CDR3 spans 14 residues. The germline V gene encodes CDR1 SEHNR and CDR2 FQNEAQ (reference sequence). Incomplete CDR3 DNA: TGTGCCAGCAGCTTAGGACAGTCCGTTGGTGAA. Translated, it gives CASSLGQSVGE. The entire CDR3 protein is CASSLGQSVGEAFF.

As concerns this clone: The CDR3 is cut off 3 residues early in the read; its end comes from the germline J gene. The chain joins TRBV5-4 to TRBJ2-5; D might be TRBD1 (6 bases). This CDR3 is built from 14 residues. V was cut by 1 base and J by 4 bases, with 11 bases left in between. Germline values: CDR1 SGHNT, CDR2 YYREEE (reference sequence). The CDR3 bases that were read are TGTGCCAGCAGCTTGCCCACAGGGCTAGAGACC. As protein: CASSLPTGLET. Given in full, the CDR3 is CASSLPTGLETQYF.

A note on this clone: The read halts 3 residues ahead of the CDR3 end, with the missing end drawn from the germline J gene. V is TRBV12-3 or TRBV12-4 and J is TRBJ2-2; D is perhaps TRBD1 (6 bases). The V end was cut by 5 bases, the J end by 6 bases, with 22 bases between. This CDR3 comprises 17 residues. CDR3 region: CASSLGTLIPFAGELFF. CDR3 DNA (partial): TGTGCCAGCAGTCTAGGGACACTGATTCCTTTCGCCGGGGAG.

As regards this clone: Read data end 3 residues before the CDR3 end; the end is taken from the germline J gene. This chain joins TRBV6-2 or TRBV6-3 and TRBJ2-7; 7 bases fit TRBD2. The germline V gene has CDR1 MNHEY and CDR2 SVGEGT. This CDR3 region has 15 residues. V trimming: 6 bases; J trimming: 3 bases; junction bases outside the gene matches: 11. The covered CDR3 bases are TGTGCCAGCAGCCCAAAGCGGGGAGCCAACTACGAG. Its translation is CASSPKRGANYE. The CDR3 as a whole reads CASSPKRGANYEQYF.

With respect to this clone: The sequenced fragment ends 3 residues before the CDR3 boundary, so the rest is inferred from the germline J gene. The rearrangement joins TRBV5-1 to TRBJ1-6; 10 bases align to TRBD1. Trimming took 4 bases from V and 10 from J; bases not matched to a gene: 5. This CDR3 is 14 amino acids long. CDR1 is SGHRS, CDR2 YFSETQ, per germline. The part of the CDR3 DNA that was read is TGCGCCAGCAGCCTCGGACAGGGGGACTCACCC. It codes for CASSLGQGDSP. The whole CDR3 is CASSLGQGDSPLHF.

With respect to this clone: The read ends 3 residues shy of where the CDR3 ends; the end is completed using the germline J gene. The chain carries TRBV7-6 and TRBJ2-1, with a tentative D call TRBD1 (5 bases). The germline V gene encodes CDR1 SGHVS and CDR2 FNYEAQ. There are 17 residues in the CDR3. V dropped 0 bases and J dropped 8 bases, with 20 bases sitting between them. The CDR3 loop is CASSLAGAGPISYEQFF. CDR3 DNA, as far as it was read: TGTGCCAGCAGCTTAGCTGGGGCAGGCCCAATTTCTTATGAG.